The clone carrying this TCR beta chain was detected ten times or more. Its specificity is unknown. The source of the sample is a study of T cells in Graves' hyperthyroidism and ophthalmopathy. Overall study results and limits: Peripheral blood also featured most of the thyroid clonotypes expanded above 0.001.

The CDR3 loop spans 12 amino acids. Per germline, CDR1 SEHNR and CDR2 FQNEAQ (reference sequence). V was trimmed by 1 base and J by 3 bases, leaving 4 bases between them. Clinical symptoms, serum thyroxine and TRAb, thyroid ultrasound and orbital computed tomography were used for the diagnoses. TCR beta CDR3 regions were amplified from RNA transcripts. HTBI primers were the set used in a first-round RT-PCR of the TCR CDR3. TCRdb reanalysed the multiplex PCR reads using MiXCR and keeps one entry per CDR3 protein. The sample carries around 500,000 distinct CDR3 sequences, approximately 15% recorded once.

This sequence originates from a woman younger than 35 with Graves' hyperthyroidism. Sequencing used blood. V and J are TRBV7-9 and TRBJ2-7; D unresolved. The CDR3 nucleotides read TGTGCCAGCAGCTTAGGGGACTACGAGCAGTACTTC. It yields the protein CASSLGDYEQYF.